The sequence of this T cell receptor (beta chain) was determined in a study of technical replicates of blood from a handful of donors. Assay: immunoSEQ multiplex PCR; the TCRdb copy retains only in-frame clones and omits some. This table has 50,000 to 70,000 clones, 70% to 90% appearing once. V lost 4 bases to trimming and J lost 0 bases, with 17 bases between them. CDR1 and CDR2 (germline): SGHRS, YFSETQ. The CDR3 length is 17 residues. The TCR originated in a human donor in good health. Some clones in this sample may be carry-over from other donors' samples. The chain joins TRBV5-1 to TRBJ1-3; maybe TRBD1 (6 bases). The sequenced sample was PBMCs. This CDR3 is CASSRDGQSYSGNTIYF. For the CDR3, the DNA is TGCGCCAGCAGCCGAGATGGACAGTCCTACTCTGGAAACACCATATATTTT.